This T cell receptor (beta chain) was profiled in a study of read filtering for tumor transcriptome and immune sequencing. About the study: DNase treatment preceded whole-transcriptome library preparation.

The CDR3 is made up of 13 amino acids. V was cut by 0 bases and J by 7 bases, with 6 bases left in between. Germline values: CDR1 LNHNV, CDR2 YYDKDF (reference sequence). General study points: Single-read clonotypes: 80% to 90% of IR-seq clonotypes (around 3.5% of reads), 74.6% of RNA-seq clonotypes (roughly 43% of reads). Without single-read clonotypes, shared clonotype proportions correlated more between IR-seq and RNA-seq.

This library used around 400 ng RNA and molecular barcoded adaptors spanning alpha/delta and beta/gamma chains. TCRdb called the reads again in MiXCR, with one record for every CDR3 protein. The sample lists 100,000 to 150,000 distinct CDR3 sequences, less than 15% occurring once. This clonotype was seen many times. The antigen remains unidentified. Bone marrow was sampled from every patient at the time of active disease. The sequencing sample was made of a population of CD138-negative cells sorted from bone marrow. The chain carries TRBV15 and TRBJ2-2, with D uncertain. The TCR comes from a donor at least 40 years old with multiple myeloma. As DNA, the CDR3 is TGTGCCACCAGCAGAGATCAACGCGGGGAGCTGTTTTTT. It is translated as CATSRDQRGELFF.